This is a list of T cell receptor beta chains from one sample in a study of shared T cell receptors in the human thymus. Sequenced by immunoSEQ multiplex PCR; TCRdb stores in-frame clones only, minus some. The sample records over 650,000 clones, roughly 86% being singletons. The same data also went into a second study, on human thymus T cells.

Sequenced material: thymocytes. These receptors originate from a boy under two years old with a congenital heart defect. Both conserved end residues are part of each CDR3. The D gene is left open where the match is weak. Size tells how often a clone was seen (once, few, many) or the class of an expanded clone, and some rows leave it out.

15	NA	TRBJ2-7	NA	TRBV19	CASSPKQGRPYEQYF	TGTGCCAGTAGTCCCAAACAGGGAAGGCCCTACGAGCAGTACTTC
14	once	TRBJ1-5	NA	TRBV28	CASSFSRPNQPQHF	TGTGCCAGCAGTTTCTCGAGGCCCAATCAGCCCCAGCATTTT
14	NA	TRBJ1-5	NA	TRBV5-8	CASSASGVGQPQHF	TGTGCCAGCAGCGCCTCAGGGGTTGGCCAGCCCCAGCATTTT
15	NA	TRBJ1-4	NA	TRBV7-2	CASSLDARGNEKLFF	TGTGCCAGCAGCTTAGATGCCAGGGGAAATGAAAAACTGTTTTTT
11	NA	TRBJ2-6	NA	TRBV14	CASSQLNVLTF	TGTGCCAGCAGCCAACTCAACGTCCTGACTTTC
16	NA	TRBJ2-2	TRBD1	TRBV5-6	CASSLAGDRGNGELFF	TGTGCCAGCAGCTTGGCCGGGGACAGGGGTAACGGGGAGCTGTTTTTT
17	NA	TRBJ2-1	TRBD2	TRBV28	CASRPWGAGGPGNEQFF	TGTGCCAGCAGACCTTGGGGAGCGGGAGGGCCAGGGAATGAGCAGTTCTTC
13	NA	TRBJ2-7	NA	TRBV7-2	CASSTPSSYEQYF	TGTGCCAGCAGCACTCCTAGCTCCTACGAGCAGTACTTC
16	NA	TRBJ2-1	NA	TRBV11-2	CASSLGDGSGTNEQFF	TGTGCCAGCAGCTTAGGGGATGGTTCAGGGACAAATGAGCAGTTCTTC
17	NA	TRBJ2-3	NA	TRBV9	CASSVKADSQSTDTQYF	TGTGCCAGCAGCGTAAAAGCGGACAGTCAGTCCACAGATACGCAGTATTTT
14	NA	TRBJ2-5	TRBD1	TRBV6-6	CASRPGQGQETQYF	TGTGCCAGCAGACCGGGACAGGGGCAAGAGACCCAGTACTTC
13	NA	TRBJ2-7	TRBD2	TRBV2	CASNRAGGYEQYF	TGTGCCAGCAACAGGGCGGGAGGCTACGAGCAGTACTTC
12	NA	TRBJ2-5	TRBD1	TRBV29-1	CSTGQGQETQYF	TGCAGCACAGGACAGGGTCAAGAGACCCAGTACTTC
17	NA	TRBJ2-7	TRBD2	TRBV4-3	CASSQEFFLAGVCEQYF	TGCGCCAGCAGCCAGGAGTTCTTCCTAGCGGGGGTTTGCGAGCAGTACTTC
14	NA	TRBJ2-7	TRBD2	TRBV19	CASSISSGAYEQYF	TGTGCCAGTAGTATTTCTAGCGGGGCCTACGAGCAGTACTTC